This TCR beta chain was captured by sequencing in a study of cytomegalovirus exposure and HLA in healthy donors (dated by TCRdb to about 2017). At the level of the whole study: According to an earlier analysis of 587 of the donors, about 179 million T cells yielded over 100 million unique TCR beta sequences and around 280 Gb of sequence data. Roughly 320 gigabases of sequencing data and 70 million to 100 million unique TCR sequences made up an early release that covered several hundred HLA-typed donors. The genetic ancestry cluster associated with self-reported Caucasian donors included around four fifths of the 398 genotyped donors. The study aimed to test whether cataloging public T cell receptors could reveal signatures of past pathogen exposure. Using immunosequencing, the study profiled T cell repertoires from around 680 subjects and related those repertoires to cytomegalovirus serostatus. A separate validation cohort of 100 to 150 different subjects was used in addition to the 666-subject first cohort. To predict cytomegalovirus infection status, the study brought together high-throughput TCR immunosequencing, statistical association of individual TCRs with disease status, and machine learning. To study patterns of TCR occurrence, a later analysis re-analyzed previously published TCR beta repertoires from 600 to 750 donors and added high-resolution HLA genotyping. Rather than drawing on any new phenotypic data, the later analysis identified candidate immune exposures from TCR beta sequences and the way those sequences occurred across donors. An earlier analysis of 587 of the donors used high-throughput TCR beta sequencing to judge whether each TCR beta V gene segment behaved as functional or pseudogenic. Donor age, sex, ethnicity and CMV serostatus were collected together with the repertoire data. A later genetic analysis used genome-wide SNP genotypes for about 55% of the 666 donors, treating that subset as a discovery cohort. Every discovery cohort repertoire had been produced on one sequencing platform. Both class I and class II loci were covered by HLA typing, at four-digit resolution. The number of donors typed differed by locus, with roughly 629-640 for A, B, C, DRB1 and DQB1, over 500 for DQA1, 600 to 610 for DPA1, and 400 to 490 for DPB1. Five DR-DQ haplotypes were handled as single units for association and clustering, since linkage in the cohort was strong. Among about 400 genotyped donors of the cohort, an average of roughly 230,000 unique TCR beta nucleotide sequences was sequenced per donor, of which 15% to 20% were non-productive.

Broad study findings and their caveats: A later analysis reported that several top co-occurrence clusters appeared linked to parvovirus B19, influenza, CMV and Epstein-Barr virus. Across donors, most TCR sequences were observed very rarely, whereas some public TCRs were present in many individuals. In vitro tests confirmed that a few of the cytomegalovirus-associated TCR beta chains recognize cytomegalovirus antigens. Because some donors lacked HLA typing at each locus, the association tests relied only on the typed subset. In both the original and validation cohorts, the classifier was reported to diagnose cytomegalovirus status with high specificity and sensitivity. A further reported finding was that TCR beta sequences accurately predicted the HLA-A and HLA-B alleles for most subjects in the first cohort. When HLA alleles, especially DR and DQ, strongly co-occurred, TCR associations were difficult to assign to individual alleles. A later genetic analysis reported fewer N-insertions in productive TCRs among donors in an Asian-associated ancestry cluster than the roughly 620-donor mean. Some 15 rarely observed V segments, including chromosome 9 orphons, were excluded from the earlier analysis of a few hundred of the donors because counts were too low. In a later analysis, most CMV-associated TCR beta chains were found to appear HLA-restricted, with HLA associations seemingly driven largely by CMV exposure. In an earlier analysis of 587 of the donors, most TCR beta V segments appeared in productive rearrangements about 90% or about 30% of the time, broadly matching IMGT annotations. In a later analysis, HLA-associated TCR beta chains were found to be more clonally expanded and to have lower generation probabilities than equally common non-associated chains. The authors suggested that the approach could potentially be generalized to other disease states and immunological phenotypes. V-gene and J-gene trimming of TCR beta chains was associated with a missense DCLRE1C variant in a later genetic analysis, and the association was replicated in an independent cohort. Linkage disequilibrium might explain the correlated functional status among segregating V segments, but an unknown experimental factor could not be ruled out. This cohort had only TCR beta chains sequenced, and the lack of alpha or paired-chain data limited which features could be detected. The study listed over 150 TCR beta chains as associated with cytomegalovirus. The only immune exposure information available for the cohort was CMV serostatus. A cluster of highly shared sequence variants was judged likely to represent a technical artifact of the sequencing pipeline. Specific HLA alleles were associated with 16,951 TCR beta sequences at a false discovery rate of 0.05 in a later analysis. A later analysis found that TCR association rates varied across HLA loci, with DRB1 alleles showing the most associated TCRs and HLA-C alleles the fewest. Presence/absence analyses assumed roughly uniform sequencing depth across donors, an assumption that may not hold. Some IMGT-functional V segments, including TRBV6-2 and TRBV6-3, could not be distinguished by the 87-base-pair reads and were therefore excluded.

CDR1 and CDR2 (WNHNN, SYGVQD) derive from the germline V gene (reference sequence). Measured from the cysteine to the phenylalanine, the CDR3 is 19 residues long. Just the 57-base CDR3 DNA is kept, in frame starting at base 1. Trimming accounts for 8 bases at V and 5 bases at J, while the number of junction bases matched to no gene is 18. The library relied on the immunoSEQ multiplex PCR assay. A mixture of 60 forward primers for TCR Vbeta segments and 13 reverse primers for TCR Jbeta segments was used in the multiplex PCR. A multiplex PCR assay on genomic DNA amplified the CDR3 region of rearranged TCR beta genes. The Illumina HiSeq System was used to sequence the amplified TCR beta libraries as 87-base-pair reads. In the paper's pipeline: Across the 666 repertoires, a later analysis counted about 81 million unique TCR beta chains, roughly 11 million of which were shared by at least two donors. Raw reads were error-corrected and collapsed into unique sequences with a nearest-neighbor algorithm that merged closely related sequences to remove PCR and sequencing errors. Alignment of CDR3 sequences to IMGT reference sequences was used to assign V, D and J gene segments. For a sequence to be retained, a match of at least six nucleotides was required to both a V gene segment and a J gene segment. Rearrangements were called productive when the CDR3 lacked stop codons and stayed in frame with V and J; all others were non-productive. Following IMGT convention, CDR3 was defined as the stretch from the second conserved V-encoded cysteine to the conserved J-encoded phenylalanine. The earlier analysis of 500 to 650 of the donors excluded any sequence lacking an unambiguous match to a single V gene segment. An earlier analysis of fewer than 750 of the donors classified V segments as functional when productive rearrangements were above 56.7% and as segregating when the standard deviation between donors was above 5%. A statistical classification framework was built to diagnose cytomegalovirus status from the catalog of TCR beta chain sequences. In a later analysis, V and J genes were assigned by comparing TCR nucleotide sequences against IMGT/GENE-DB human TR gene sequences. A later analysis assigned CDR3 sequences and most-parsimonious VDJ recombination scenarios with the TCRdist pipeline. In a later analysis, each TCR beta chain was defined by its CDR3 amino acid sequence together with its V-gene family, and reads without a unique V-gene family were excluded. In a later analysis, nearly 600 highly shared, low-generation-probability nucleotide sequences were removed to address suspected cross-contamination and a sequencing artifact. For each public chain, a later analysis derived a clonal expansion index from normalized ranks of inferred template counts within each repertoire. In a later analysis, generation probabilities were computed with a VDJ recombination model fitted to out-of-frame rearrangements, and the resulting probabilities were checked against IGoR. In a later analysis, TCR-TCR, TCR-HLA and TCR-CMV co-occurrence was scored with hypergeometric tests, and a repertoire-size bias correction was applied to TCR pairs. A later analysis estimated false discovery rates by permuting HLA or CMV assignments 20 times. A later analysis grouped co-occurring TCRs with DBSCAN, adding TCRdist sequence similarity when clustering within HLA-allele-positive subsets. Co-occurrence clustering excluded repertoires with fewer than 30,000 or more than 120,000 public chains, plus five with anomalous nucleotide sharing. The source is immuneACCESS, and TCRdb retained only in-frame sequences with V and J called. Part of the clones is not carried over; for the studies checked, unresolved V genes explain less than half of this, and the remainder is unexplained. That table furnishes V, J and clone size, whereas the DNA furnished D and trimming. A total of 150,000 to 200,000 clones appear in this sample, roughly 80% of them only once. In total, the top ten clones hold 6.5% to 8.5% of the sample.

The cohort comprised some 680 healthy bone marrow donors. At the time of sampling, every cohort member was nominally healthy, though immune exposures that went unrecorded were likely present. The donor was CMV seropositive and belonged to the group of a few hundred seropositive cohort members. A peripheral blood sample was provided by each donor, and peripheral blood mononuclear cells were used for TCR beta sequencing. Genomic DNA was extracted from the blood cell samples with the Qiagen DNeasy Blood Extraction Kit. Of note for this clone: Its antigen remains unidentified. No base quality information exists; no much larger clone differs at one position.

The receptor was derived from a man in his thirties or forties in good health and CMV-seropositive. Recombination connected TRBV10-1 to TRBJ2-2; 12 central bases correspond to TRBD2. The material sequenced was PBMCs. The CDR3 here reads CASGESLTSGRMGTGELFF. The bases are TGCGCCAGCGGGGAATCGCTGACTAGCGGGAGAATGGGGACCGGGGAGCTGTTTTTT.